These 10 T cell receptor beta chains came from one sample sequenced in a study of shared clonotypes between healthy human individuals. The protocol was immunoSEQ multiplex PCR, while the TCRdb copy is restricted to in-frame clones and leaves out a portion. The sample shows 850,000 to 1,200,000 clones, 65% to 75% of them seen only once. The sample was memory CD4+ T cells sorted from blood. Subset given: CD45RA-negative fraction. The receptors stem from a man younger than 35 in good health.

This chain joins TRBV5-8 and TRBJ1-2; D might be TRBD1 (5 bases). Trimming pared 0 bases from V and 6 bases from J, leaving 15 bases between. CDR3 length: 15 amino acids. Germline CDR1 SGHTS, CDR2 YDEGEE. DNA for the CDR3: TGTGCCAGCAGCTTGGGACAGAACCTTGGGAATGGCTACACCTTC. Amino acid sequence: CASSLGQNLGNGYTF.

The chain combines TRBV7-5 with TRBJ2-5; the D call TRBD2 from the table was never checked on the DNA. TRBV7-5 is a documented pseudogene. CDR3 length: 18 residues. In nucleotides, the CDR3 is TGTGCCAACCCGGTTTGGGCGGGGGCCTCCTTAAAACAAGAGACCCAGTACTTC. Translating gives CANPVWAGASLKQETQYF.

This clone was picked up many times. The chain joins TRBV7-2 to TRBJ2-2, with D possibly TRBD2 on 5 matching bases. The CDR3 is 15 amino acids. V was trimmed by 5 bases and J by 6 bases, leaving 16 bases between them. Germline values: CDR1 SGHTA, CDR2 FQGNSA. CDR3 amino acids: CASSPTRSEAGELFF. CDR3 sequence (DNA): TGTGCCAGCAGCCCTACTAGGTCCGAGGCCGGGGAGCTGTTTTTT.

The CDR3 region is CATSRDSPSNQPQHF. DNA for the CDR3: TGTGCCACCAGCAGAGATTCCCCAAGCAATCAGCCCCAGCATTTT. V gene TRBV15 combines with J gene TRBJ1-5, with unresolved D. CDR1 is LNHNV, CDR2 YYDKDF, per germline (reference sequence). The V end was cut by 0 bases, the J end by 1 base, with 7 bases between. This CDR3 region has 15 residues.

The chain carries TRBV7-2 and TRBJ2-5, with TRBD2 matching 7 bases. The CDR3 is 16 residues long. Looked up from germline, CDR1 is SGHTA and CDR2 is FQGNSA. V gave up 5 bases and J gave up 4 bases; unmatched junction bases: 13. The CDR3 loop is CASSPQRSSGGETQYF. The CDR3 DNA follows: TGTGCCAGCAGCCCACAGCGGTCTAGCGGTGGAGAGACCCAGTACTTC.

The chain couples TRBV18 to TRBJ2-1, with TRBD1 matching over 7 bases. This CDR3 region has 17 residues. Germline CDR1 KGHSH, CDR2 LQKENI. J lost 8 bases, V lost 3 bases, and 16 bases had no gene match. The CDR3 DNA is TGTGCCAGCTCACCGTACCGACAGGGAAAGGTCGGCTATGAGCAGTTCTTC. Its translation is CASSPYRQGKVGYEQFF.

The rearrangement joins TRBV18 to TRBJ1-1, with TRBD1 matching over 8 bases. The ends lost 4 bases at V and 3 bases at J; junction bases unmatched: 4. The CDR3 totals 14 residues. Germline V gene data show CDR1 as KGHSH and CDR2 as LQKENI. The CDR3 DNA follows: TGTGCCAGCTCACAATCGACAGGGGACACTGAAGCTTTCTTT. Translating it yields CASSQSTGDTEAFF.

This clone appeared once. The V call is TRBV5-1, the J call TRBJ2-5; 8 bases line up with TRBD1. This CDR3 has 16 amino acids. J gave up 4 bases and V 0 bases, and 8 bases lay outside the gene matches. Looked up from germline, CDR1 is SGHRS and CDR2 is YFSETQ. CDR3 DNA sequence: TGCGCCAGCAGCTTGGGGACAGGGTCGTGGGGAGAGACCCAGTACTTC. This sequence encodes CASSLGTGSWGETQYF.

The chain couples TRBV30 to TRBJ1-4; perhaps TRBD1 as D (5 bases). CDR3 length: 14 residues. The ends were cut back, 3 bases at V and 3 bases at J, with 11 bases in the middle. CDR1 GTSNPN and CDR2 SVGIG come from the germline V gene (reference sequence). CDR3 amino acids: CAWRRDAANEKLFF. Here the CDR3 DNA reads TGTGCCTGGAGACGGGACGCCGCTAATGAAAAACTGTTTTTT.

J is TRBJ2-7 and V is TRBV7-2; a weak D match, TRBD1 (5 bases). CDR3 length: 15 amino acids. Germline values: CDR1 SGHTA, CDR2 FQGNSA. Trimming shortened V by 7 bases and J by 9 bases, and 25 bases separated the two germline ends. The CDR3 sequence is CASTSDSLRGLGQYF. CDR3 nucleotides: TGTGCCAGCACCTCGGATTCATTAAGGGGTCTCGGGCAGTACTTC.